A single sample gave rise to the 21 T cell receptor beta chains below, sequenced in a study of CD8 T cells in ankylosing spondylitis. A single record per CDR3 protein comes from TCRdb applying MiXCR to the 5' RACE reads. The repertoire holds about 260,000 distinct CDR3 sequences, with 20% as singletons. The sequencing sample was made of blood, either unsorted or a sorted T cell fraction (not recorded which). These receptors all stem from a male donor with ankylosing spondylitis or in good health (not recorded which).

The rearrangement uses TRBV6-1 and TRBJ1-1; D is unresolved. CDR3 length: 14 residues. V was shortened by 6 bases and J by 0 bases, with 11 bases between the two germline ends. Germline V gives CDR1 MNHNS, CDR2 SASEGT. The CDR3 DNA is TGTGCCAGCAGGTCCCGGACCGTGAACACTGAAGCTTTCTTT. Translated, it gives CASRSRTVNTEAFF.

This clonotype has a single count. This may stem from a read error, because a much larger clone lies one nucleotide away. The chain links TRBV7-3 to TRBJ2-3; 10 bases match TRBD2. The CDR3 is made up of 15 amino acids. V lost 5 bases, J lost 4 bases, and 6 bases stayed unmatched. The germline CDR1 and CDR2 sequences are SGHTA and FQGTGA. The CDR3 DNA follows: TGTGCCAGCAGCGTTAGCGGGGGGTCCCCAGATACGCAGTATTTT. It specifies CASSVSGGSPDTQYF.

This clonotype showed up just a few times. This rearrangement joins TRBV16 to TRBJ1-5, with a possible D match to TRBD1 (5 bases). CDR1 and CDR2 from the germline V gene are KGHSY and FQNENV. Trimming took 2 bases from V and 6 from J, leaving 14 bases between them. The CDR3 contains 15 residues. The CDR3 protein is CASSQETKGIQPQHF. The DNA of the CDR3 is TGTGCCAGCAGCCAAGAAACGAAGGGGATTCAGCCCCAGCATTTT.

A few counts support this clonotype. This chain uses TRBV6-1 with TRBJ1-1, with D hard to call. Per germline, CDR1 MNHNS and CDR2 SASEGT. The germline V and J ends were trimmed by 4 bases and 11 bases, with 14 bases remaining between them. CDR3 length: 12 residues. CDR3 sequence (DNA): TGTGCCAGCAGTGGAGAATCGGGGAGGGCTTTCTTT. Protein product: CASSGESGRAFF.

This clonotype showed up just a few times. The gene calls are TRBV4-2 and TRBJ1-5; TRBD1 might be the D (6 bases). Germline V gene sequence: CDR1 LGHNA, CDR2 YNFKEQ. This CDR3 has 14 residues. Between the trimmed V and J ends, which lost 5 bases and 2 bases, there was a span of 10 bases. CDR3 region: CASSRKGGNQPQHF. The CDR3 DNA follows: TGTGCCAGCAGCAGGAAGGGGGGCAATCAGCCCCAGCATTTT.

This clonotype was found a few times. The rearrangement joins TRBV6-5 to TRBJ2-3; D gene uncertain. V was shortened by 4 bases and J by 0 bases, with 14 bases between the two germline ends. CDR3 length: 16 residues. Germline CDR1 is MNHEY and CDR2 is SVGAGI. The CDR3 region has the DNA TGTGCCAGCAGTTTTTACCGAAGTTCGAGCACAGATACGCAGTATTTT. Amino acids: CASSFYRSSSTDTQYF.

This clonotype was seen a handful of times. The CDR3 sequence is CASSPGSPWDEQFF. Written as DNA, the CDR3 is TGTGCCAGCAGTCCGGGGTCACCCTGGGATGAGCAGTTCTTC. The chain recombines TRBV27 with TRBJ2-1; D is possibly TRBD2 (5 bases). The germline CDR1 and CDR2 sequences are MNHEY and SMNVEV (reference sequence). The germline V and J ends were trimmed by 5 bases and 8 bases, with 16 bases remaining between them. The length of the CDR3 is 14 residues.

With regard to this clonotype: Germline is not matched at one junction end, which may reflect a read error. V and J are TRBV5-1 and TRBJ2-3; the D gene is possibly TRBD1 (6 bases). The CDR3 runs to 17 residues. Germline V CDR1 and CDR2: SGHRS, YFSETQ. CDR3 DNA sequence: TGTGCCAGCAGCTTGGGGGCCTCAGCCAAGGGCACAGATACGCAGTATTTT. Translation gives CASSLGASAKGTDTQYF.

Only a few counts were recorded for this clonotype. The chain has TRBV29-1 and TRBJ2-6; the match to TRBD1 covers 7 bases. Germline CDR1 SQVTM, CDR2 ANQGSEA. Trimming removed 6 bases from V and 5 bases from J; junction bases left unmatched: 7. This CDR3 spans 14 amino acids. The CDR3 region is CSVSGQTRANVLTF. The CDR3 DNA is TGCAGCGTGTCGGGACAGACGCGGGCCAACGTCCTGACTTTC. The whole variable domain, remainder taken from reference TRBV29-1 and TRBJ2-6, is SAVISQKPSRDICQRGTSLTIQCQVDSQVTMMFWYRQQPGQSLTLIATANQGSEATYESGFVIDKFPISRPNLTFSTLTVSNMSPEDSSIYLCSVSGQTRANVLTFGAGSRLTVL.

This rearrangement joins TRBV10-3 to TRBJ2-2; D unresolved. From germline, CDR1 is ENHRY and CDR2 SYGVKD. The V end lost 11 bases, the J end lost 0 bases, and 13 bases lay between the germline ends. The CDR3 is 14 residues long. CDR3 sequence (DNA): TGTGCCGCCGTTAGCAGCGCGAACACCGGGGAGCTGTTTTTT. Translating it yields CAAVSSANTGELFF.

This rearrangement joins TRBV11-2 to TRBJ2-2; 11 bases agree with TRBD2. Per germline, CDR1 SGHAT and CDR2 FQNNGV. This CDR3 comprises 18 residues. V lost 3 bases to trimming and J lost 0 bases; unmatched junction nucleotides: 6. The CDR3: CASSFRTSGFANTGELFF. The CDR3 DNA sequence: TGTGCCAGCAGCTTTCGGACTAGCGGGTTCGCGAACACCGGGGAGCTGTTTTTT.

This sequence joins TRBV4-1 and TRBJ2-4; 8 bases match TRBD2. V trimming: 4 bases; J trimming: 8 bases; junction bases outside the gene matches: 10. The CDR3 has 15 amino acids. In germline, CDR1 is MGHRA, CDR2 YSYEKL. This CDR3 reads CASSPIGGAGDIQYF. CDR3 nucleotides: TGCGCCAGCAGCCCAATCGGGGGGGCCGGGGACATTCAGTACTTC.

This clonotype was seen a handful of times. The chain carries TRBV27 and TRBJ2-3; the D call may be TRBD1 or TRBD2 (5 bases each). The CDR3 covers 13 residues. Germline values: CDR1 MNHEY, CDR2 SMNVEV (reference sequence). V lost 5 bases and J 2 bases, leaving 8 bases between the germline ends. The CDR3 coding sequence is TGTGCCAGCAGTGGGACGGACACAGATACGCAGTATTTT. Protein sequence: CASSGTDTDTQYF.

This clonotype was seen only a few times. This rearrangement joins TRBV20-1 to TRBJ1-6; D remains ambiguous. The CDR3 has 13 amino acids. V gave up 0 bases and J gave up 14 bases, with 14 bases separating them. Germline V gene lookup returns CDR1 DFQATT and CDR2 SNEGSKA (reference sequence). DNA for the CDR3: TGCAGTGCTAGAGATCCGTACTCCGGGACCCTCCACTTT. This codes for CSARDPYSGTLHF.

The chain recombines TRBV28 with TRBJ2-3; 8 nucleotides line up with TRBD1. This CDR3 contains 15 residues. Germline V CDR1 and CDR2: MDHEN, SYDVKM. Germline trimming cut 2 bases from V and 7 bases from J; bases unmatched to any gene: 8. CDR3 coding DNA: TGTGCCAGCAGTTTAAACAGGGGGATAGCAAATACGCAGTATTTT. Translation gives CASSLNRGIANTQYF.

The chain couples TRBV12-5 to TRBJ2-7; 9 positions match TRBD1. The germline V gene encodes CDR1 LGHNT and CDR2 FRNRAP. CDR3 length: 15 amino acids. CDR3 DNA sequence: TGTACTAGTGGTTTGGTAAGGGACAGGGACGACGAGCAGTACGTC. Its translation is CTSGLVRDRDDEQYV.

This clonotype was detected ten times or more. In nucleotides, the CDR3 is TGTGCCAGCAGTTATTTAGCTGCAACTAATGAAAAACTGTTTTTT. This codes for CASSYLAATNEKLFF. The genes are TRBV6-5 and TRBJ1-4; D is uncertain. Trimming left V 3 bases short and J 0 bases short, with 8 bases between. Germline V CDR1 and CDR2: MNHEY, SVGAGI. CDR3 length: 15 residues.

V usage is TRBV6-2 or TRBV6-3 and J usage is TRBJ1-2, with a weak D call TRBD1 (5 bases). The CDR3 runs to 17 residues. Germline-derived CDR1 and CDR2 are MNHEY and SVGEGT. The V end lost 3 bases, the J end lost 2 bases, and 19 bases lay between the germline ends. The CDR3 reads CASSYAGRITGNYGYTF. The CDR3 DNA follows: TGTGCCAGCAGTTATGCGGGACGAATAACGGGCAACTATGGCTACACCTTC.

This clonotype appeared a few times. The genes are TRBV6-1 and TRBJ2-1; no clear D gene. This CDR3 region has 14 residues. Germline V gene sequence: CDR1 MNHNS, CDR2 SASEGT. Trimming left V 4 bases short and J 5 bases short, with 12 bases between. CDR3 bases: TGTGCCAGCAGTGTCGAATTTATCAACAATGAGCAGTTCTTC. Its translation is CASSVEFINNEQFF.

This clonotype was seen a handful of times. V usage is TRBV10-3 and J usage is TRBJ2-7; D is possibly TRBD2 (6 bases). The CDR3 loop spans 13 amino acids. Germline lookup yields CDR1 ENHRY and CDR2 SYGVKD. Trimming stripped 6 bases from V and 1 base from J, with 10 bases between. Here the CDR3 reads CAIRARESYEQYV. The CDR3 coding sequence is TGTGCCATCAGGGCGCGGGAATCCTACGAGCAGTACGTC.

The rearrangement links TRBV3-1 to TRBJ2-5, with D perhaps TRBD2 (5 bases). The CDR3 is 15 residues long. V dropped 1 base and J dropped 1 base, with 10 bases sitting between them. In germline, CDR1 is LGHDT, CDR2 YNNKEL (reference sequence). Written as DNA, the CDR3 is TGTGCCAGCAGCCAAGGAACTAGTCGCCAAGAGACCCAGTACTTC. Translated: CASSQGTSRQETQYF.